A selection of T cell receptor beta chains follows, all from one sample in a study of T cells in Graves' hyperthyroidism and ophthalmopathy. MiXCR, run by TCRdb on the multiplex PCR reads, gives a single entry per CDR3 protein. The sample lists just under 750,000 distinct CDR3 sequences; 35% were seen once. Sequencing was performed on blood. The receptors stem from a woman aged 40-49 years with Graves' hyperthyroidism. Both conserved end residues are part of each CDR3. A D gene is named only where the DNA matches it firmly. Clone size is stated in some rows and not others, as once, few, many or a class when expanded.

cdr3_nt cdr3_aa d_call j_call v_call clone_size
TGTGCCAGCAGCCACGGAAGGACAGGGTCACCCCTCCACTTT CASSHGRTGSPLHF TRBD1 TRBJ1-6 TRBV7-2 .
TGTGCCAGCAGCTTAGTTCGCCAGGGGGAGTACGAGCAGTACTTC CASSLVRQGEYEQYF TRBD1 TRBJ2-7 TRBV11-3 .
TGTGCCAGCAGTTATGAGAAGGGGCTCAACTATGGCTACACCTTC CASSYEKGLNYGYTF . TRBJ1-2 TRBV10-3 .
TGCGCCAGCAGCCAAGATAAGATGCGGCGGACTGACGAAGCTTTCTTT CASSQDKMRRTDEAFF . TRBJ1-1 TRBV4-3 .
TGTGCCAGCAGCTTAGGACTCATGGACCCCTATGGCTACACCTTC CASSLGLMDPYGYTF . TRBJ1-2 TRBV7-9 .
TGCGCCAGCAGCCCGGAGAGTCGGGGGAGCGCTCAGCCCCAGCATTTT CASSPESRGSAQPQHF . TRBJ1-5 TRBV4-1 few
TGTGCCAGCAGGCCCGGGACAGGGGCTGAAAAACTGTTTTTT CASRPGTGAEKLFF TRBD1 TRBJ1-4 TRBV7-2 once
TGTGCCAGCAGCTTAGTAGAGGGTTGGGAGACCCAGCATTTT CASSLVEGWETQHF . TRBJ1-5 TRBV7-9 .
TGTGCCAGCAGTTCAGGGGGGGCCCGATCACCCCTCCACTTT CASSSGGARSPLHF TRBD1 TRBJ1-6 TRBV14 .
TGTGCCAGCAACCTAGCGGGAGACTACGAGCAGTACTTC CASNLAGDYEQYF TRBD2 TRBJ2-7 TRBV12-3/TRBV12-4 few
TGTGCCAGCAGCCTAGGGACAGCCAGGGATGGCTACACCTTC CASSLGTARDGYTF TRBD1 TRBJ1-2 TRBV6-5 .
TGCAGCAGCCCCGGACGGGGGTCAGAGACCCAGTACTTC CSSPGRGSETQYF . TRBJ2-5 TRBV29-1 .
TGTGCCAGCACGGGACACAGCCAAGAGACCCAGTACTTC CASTGHSQETQYF . TRBJ2-5 TRBV6-6 .
TGTGCCAGCAGCTTGGTCCATTTCGGCAGGGGCTCTGGAAACACCATATATTTT CASSLVHFGRGSGNTIYF . TRBJ1-3 TRBV5-4 few
TGTGCCAGCAGCCAAGATAAGGGCAGCTACACCTTC CASSQDKGSYTF . TRBJ1-2 TRBV7-6 .
TGTGCCACCAGTGAGACAGGGCAAGAAAAACTGTTTTTT CATSETGQEKLFF TRBD1 TRBJ1-4 TRBV24-1 .
TGTGCCAGTAGTATGATGATCTCTGGAAACACCATATATTTT CASSMMISGNTIYF . TRBJ1-3 TRBV19 many
TGTGCCAGCAGCCAAGATCTGGGACTAGCGGGGCCAGAGACCCAGTACTTC CASSQDLGLAGPETQYF TRBD2 TRBJ2-5 TRBV4-2 .
TGTGCCAGCGAGAGACAGGACAGGGGTAGCTACACCTTC CASERQDRGSYTF TRBD1 TRBJ1-2 TRBV6-1 .
TGTGCCGGTAGTCCGCAGGAGAACTATGGCTACACCTTC CAGSPQENYGYTF . TRBJ1-2 TRBV19 .
TGTGCCAGCAGCCTTGGACTCCAGGGTTCGGGCACCGGGGAGCTGTTTTTT CASSLGLQGSGTGELFF . TRBJ2-2 TRBV5-5 .
TGTGCCAGCAGCTTGCCGGCTAGCGGGAGTAGCGAGCAGTACTTC CASSLPASGSSEQYF TRBD2 TRBJ2-7 TRBV7-2 .